One sample yielded the 4 T cell receptor beta chains listed below, sequenced in a study of blood T cell repertoires in COVID-19. The protocol was immunoSEQ multiplex PCR, while the TCRdb copy is restricted to in-frame clones and leaves out a portion. The sample lists a few hundred thousand clones; 86% were seen once. The source material was peripheral blood. The receptors come from a woman in her thirties with active or convalescent COVID-19.

V usage is TRBV9 and J usage is TRBJ2-2, with D possibly TRBD1 on 6 matching bases. The V gene's germline CDR1 is SGDLS and CDR2 YYNGEE. The CDR3 spans 17 residues. The V gene lost 4 bases and the J gene lost 2 bases, with 18 bases spanning the gap. CDR3 sequence reads: CASSPQGSHLNTGELFF. DNA for the CDR3: TGTGCCAGCAGCCCCCAGGGGTCCCACCTCAACACCGGGGAGCTGTTTTTT.

The chain joins TRBV6-5 to TRBJ2-1; D is perhaps TRBD2 (7 bases). V lost 2 bases and J lost 5, with 13 bases in between. CDR1 and CDR2 (germline): MNHEY, SVGAGI. The CDR3 runs to 15 residues. The CDR3 is CASSYQRGANNEQFF. DNA for the CDR3: TGTGCCAGCAGTTACCAACGGGGGGCCAACAATGAGCAGTTCTTC.

This clone has ten or more counts. CDR3 loop: CASSFQGGSNTGELFF. CDR3 coding DNA: TGTGCCAGTAGTTTCCAGGGAGGTTCGAACACCGGGGAGCTGTTTTTT. The rearrangement uses TRBV19 and TRBJ2-2; D may be TRBD2 (6 bases). Germline V gene sequence: CDR1 LNHDA, CDR2 SQIVND (reference sequence). V lost 5 bases and J lost 0, with 13 bases in between. CDR3 length equals 16 residues.

The V call is TRBV5-1, the J call TRBJ1-1, with D perhaps matching TRBD1 (5 bases). Germline V CDR1 and CDR2: SGHRS, YFSETQ. Trimming cost V 0 bases and J 7 bases, with 13 bases left between them. CDR3 length: 14 amino acids. DNA for the CDR3: TGCGCCAGCAGCTTGGCGGGTTCGGGGGGTGAAGCTTTCTTT. Its translation is CASSLAGSGGEAFF.